This passage covers 17 T cell receptor beta chains from one sample sequenced in a study of read filtering for tumor transcriptome and immune sequencing. From 300 to 450 ng of RNA, a library with molecular barcoded alpha/delta and beta/gamma adaptors was made. A single record per CDR3 protein comes from TCRdb applying MiXCR to the reads. The sample yields under 150,000 distinct CDR3 sequences, about 13% seen once. The sample consisted of a population of CD138-negative cells sorted from bone marrow. The origin of the receptors is a donor at least 40 years old with multiple myeloma.

The chain recombines TRBV20-1 with TRBJ1-1; weak D call: TRBD1 (6 bases). Germline CDR1 DFQATT, CDR2 SNEGSKA (reference sequence). The CDR3 loop spans 14 amino acids. The ends were cut back, 4 bases at V and 10 bases at J, with 22 bases in the middle. The CDR3 here is CSATGGQSRTRAFF. CDR3 nucleotide sequence: TGCAGTGCTACCGGGGGGCAGTCTCGAACTAGAGCTTTCTTT.

Concerning this clonotype: Here the CDR3 omits its conserved ending phenylalanine or tryptophan, so a read error is the likely source. The chain combines TRBV24-1 with TRBJ2-1; no firm D call. CDR1 KGHDR and CDR2 SFDVKD come from the germline V gene. Trimming cost V 2 bases and J 8 bases, with 9 bases left between them. The CDR3 length is 13 residues. The DNA for the CDR3 is TGTGCCACCAGTGATTCAATAAACGATGAGCAGTTCCTC. It encodes CATSDSINDEQFL.

As to this clonotype: This may be a read error, as it is one base from a much larger clone. The chain has TRBV4-1 and TRBJ1-3, with D perhaps matching TRBD1 (5 bases). This CDR3 is built from 16 residues. The V end was cut by 4 bases, the J end by 4 bases, with 17 bases between. Germline assignment: CDR1 MGHRA and CDR2 YSYEKL. The CDR3 sequence: CASSPRDSAVGNTIYF. The CDR3, as DNA: TGCGCCAGCAGCCCACGGGACTCCGCCGTCGGAAACACCATATATTTT.

This clonotype turned up a few times. The chain joins TRBV29-1 to TRBJ2-7, with D maybe TRBD2 (6 bases). The V end lost 7 bases, the J end lost 3 bases, and 19 bases lay between the germline ends. Germline lookup yields CDR1 SQVTM and CDR2 ANQGSEA. This CDR3 spans 14 amino acids. The CDR3 DNA sequence: TGCAGCGCCAGGGCGGACGGAGGGCACTACGAGCAGTACTTC. It translates to CSARADGGHYEQYF.

This clonotype was recorded many times. This chain links TRBV7-9 with TRBJ2-7; D uncertain. Germline CDR1 and CDR2: SEHNR and FQNEAQ (reference sequence). This CDR3 spans 12 amino acids. V lost 2 bases and J lost 6, with 8 bases in between. The DNA of the CDR3 is TGTGCCAGCAGCTTAAGACCGGGCGAGCAGTACTTC. Protein: CASSLRPGEQYF.

To note about this clonotype: This may be a read error: a much more frequent sequence differs by one nucleotide. This CDR3 is missing its conserved last phenylalanine or tryptophan, likely due to a read error. The chain is built from TRBV29-1 and TRBJ2-3; tentative D call: TRBD1 (5 bases). Germline CDR1 reads SQVTM; CDR2 reads ANQGSEA. V shed 7 bases and J shed 6 bases, with 14 bases lying between them. The CDR3 consists of 12 residues. CDR3 loop: CSATQGVDTQYS. The CDR3 nucleotides are TGCAGCGCTACGCAAGGGGTGGATACGCAGTATTCT.

V usage is TRBV11-1 and J usage is TRBJ2-3, with TRBD1 as a possible D gene (5 bases). This CDR3 is 14 amino acids long. V dropped 4 bases and J dropped 2 bases, with 10 bases sitting between them. Germline loops: CDR1 SGHAT, CDR2 FQDESV (reference sequence). CDR3: CASSSHGATDTQYF. Here the CDR3 DNA reads TGTGCCAGCAGCTCGCATGGGGCCACAGATACGCAGTATTTT.

In its sample, this clonotype was seen a few times. A much larger clonotype is one base distant, so this may be a read error. This chain uses TRBV27 with TRBJ2-1, with D hard to call. This CDR3 comprises 12 residues. CDR1 and CDR2 (germline): MNHEY, SMNVEV (reference sequence). V was trimmed by 10 bases and J by 6 bases, leaving 13 bases between them. In DNA, the CDR3 is TGTGCCACGCGCAATCCCTCCAATGAGCAGTTCTTC. This sequence encodes CATRNPSNEQFF.

This clonotype was found many times. This CDR3 reads CASSPGTYTEAFF. The CDR3 coding sequence is TGTGCCAGCAGCCCCGGGACTTATACTGAAGCTTTCTTT. The rearrangement uses TRBV7-9 and TRBJ1-1, with D possibly being TRBD1 (5 bases). CDR3 length: 13 amino acids. CDR1 SEHNR and CDR2 FQNEAQ come from the germline V gene (reference sequence). V was clipped by 5 bases and J by 5 bases, with 12 bases between them.

Only a few counts were recorded for this clonotype. The chain links TRBV20-1 to TRBJ1-2; 9 bases are shared with TRBD1. The CDR3 loop spans 16 amino acids. CDR1 is DFQATT, CDR2 SNEGSKA, per germline (reference sequence). V gave up 6 bases and J gave up 0 bases; unmatched junction bases: 11. CDR3 nucleotide sequence: TGCAGTGCAAGAAAGGGACAGGGAATCTCTAACTATGGCTACACCTTC. The encoded protein is CSARKGQGISNYGYTF.

This clonotype has ten or more counts. The rearrangement links TRBV2 to TRBJ1-5; 7 bases agree with TRBD1. The CDR3 sequence is 13 residues long. V was pared by 6 bases and J by 6 bases, with 5 bases of the junction left unmatched. CDR1 and CDR2 (germline): SNHLY, FYNNEI. The CDR3 bases are TGTGCCAGCAGAGGGGGCGTAGGTCAGCCCCAGCATTTT. Its translation is CASRGGVGQPQHF.

A single count supports this clonotype. A much bigger clone sits one base away, suggesting this may be a read error. This likely comes from a read error, as the CDR3 has no conserved phenylalanine or tryptophan at its end. The V call is TRBV5-6, the J call TRBJ1-5; no firm D call. The V gene lost 0 bases and the J gene lost 5 bases, with 18 bases spanning the gap. Germline CDR1 and CDR2: SGHDT and YYEEEE. CDR3 size: 17 residues. CDR3 bases: TGTGCCAGCAGCTTGGGTGTCTCTATCGCCGGCGATCAGCCCCAGCATTTA. Translating gives CASSLGVSIAGDQPQHL.

The V gene is TRBV11-2, the J gene TRBJ2-7; possibly TRBD2 for D (5 bases). Germline CDR1 is SGHAT and CDR2 is FQNNGV. V was shortened by 5 bases and J by 6 bases, with 26 bases between the two germline ends. CDR3 length equals 17 residues. The CDR3 sequence is CASSPFKSGIRPGEQYF. In DNA form, the CDR3 reads TGTGCCAGCAGCCCTTTCAAGTCCGGGATCCGGCCGGGCGAGCAGTACTTC.

This clonotype appeared many times. The chain uses TRBV20-1 and TRBJ2-3; D gene uncertain. The germline gives CDR1 DFQATT, CDR2 SNEGSKA (reference sequence). CDR3 size: 14 residues. CDR3 sequence reads: CSSSPAQSTDTQYF. CDR3 nucleotide sequence: TGCAGCTCAAGTCCAGCCCAGAGCACAGATACGCAGTATTTT.

This clonotype has more than one count but fewer than ten. Since a much larger clone is just one base distant, this may be a read error. The chain combines TRBV29-1 with TRBJ1-1; D remains unclear. Germline V CDR1 and CDR2: SQVTM, ANQGSEA. The CDR3 contains 14 residues. The CDR3 DNA sequence: TGCAGCGTTGAAGATTTTAGCATGAACACTGAAGCTTCCTTT. Translated, it gives CSVEDFSMNTEASF.

This clonotype appeared a few times. V gene TRBV6-6 combines with J gene TRBJ2-5, with 14 bases that match TRBD2. The CDR3 extends over 15 amino acids. With 5 bases clipped from V and 2 bases from J, the junction kept 1 base outside the gene matches. Germline V lookup: CDR1 MNHNY, CDR2 SVGAGI (reference sequence). CDR3 sequence: CASSRLAGGQETQYF. The CDR3 nucleotides are TGTGCCAGCAGTAGACTAGCGGGAGGGCAAGAGACCCAGTACTTC.

This clonotype was found many times. This chain joins TRBV29-1 and TRBJ2-5; TRBD2 matches at 7 bases. This CDR3 comprises 14 residues. Germline V gene sequence: CDR1 SQVTM, CDR2 ANQGSEA. With V trimmed by 4 bases and J by 4 bases, 9 bases remained unmatched. Here the CDR3 reads CSVALQIAGETQYF. CDR3 bases: TGCAGCGTTGCCCTACAGATAGCGGGAGAGACCCAGTACTTC.